This T cell receptor (beta chain) was obtained from a study of blood T cell repertoires in COVID-19. V dropped 3 bases and J dropped 6 bases, with 22 bases sitting between them. The CDR3 runs to 17 residues. Germline V gene sequence: CDR1 LGHDT, CDR2 YNNKEL (reference sequence). Profiling relied on immunoSEQ multiplex PCR, and the TCRdb table lists in-frame clones only, not all of them. The repertoire consists of a few hundred thousand clones, with approximately 84% occurring once and the leading ten covering 2.5% to 3%. Recruitment covered about 25 US areas and drew participants whose ages spanned about 18 to 95 years. Resolution of symptoms, clearance, or two negative PCRs was present in recovered Cohort 3 donors.

This clonotype originated in a woman in her 30s who had recovered from COVID-19. The specimen was PBMCs or T cells enriched from blood (not recorded which). V gene TRBV3-1 (or the pseudogene TRBV3-2) combines with J gene TRBJ2-3, with D tentatively TRBD2 (6 bases). The CDR3 coding sequence is TGTGCCAGCAGCCAGCAGAGGGACTCCCTTTTCTTGGATACGCAGTATTTT. Its protein is CASSQQRDSLFLDTQYF.